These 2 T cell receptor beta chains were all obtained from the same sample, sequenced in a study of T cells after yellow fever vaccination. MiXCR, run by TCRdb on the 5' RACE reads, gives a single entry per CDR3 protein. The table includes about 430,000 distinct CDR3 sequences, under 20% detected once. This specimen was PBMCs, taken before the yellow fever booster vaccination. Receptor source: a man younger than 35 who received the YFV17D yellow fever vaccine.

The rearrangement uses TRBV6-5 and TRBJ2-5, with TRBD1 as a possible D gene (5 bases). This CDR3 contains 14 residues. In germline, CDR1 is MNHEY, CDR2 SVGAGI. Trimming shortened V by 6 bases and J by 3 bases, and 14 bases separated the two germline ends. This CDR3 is CASSSPTGEETQYF. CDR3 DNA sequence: TGTGCCAGCAGCTCGCCAACAGGTGAAGAGACCCAGTACTTC.

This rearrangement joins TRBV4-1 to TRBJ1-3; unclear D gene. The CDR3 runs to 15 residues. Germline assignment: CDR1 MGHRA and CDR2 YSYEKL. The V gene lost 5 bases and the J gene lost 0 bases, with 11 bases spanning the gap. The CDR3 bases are TGCGCCAGCAGCTGGGATCTCCCCTCTGGAAACACCATATATTTT. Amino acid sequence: CASSWDLPSGNTIYF.